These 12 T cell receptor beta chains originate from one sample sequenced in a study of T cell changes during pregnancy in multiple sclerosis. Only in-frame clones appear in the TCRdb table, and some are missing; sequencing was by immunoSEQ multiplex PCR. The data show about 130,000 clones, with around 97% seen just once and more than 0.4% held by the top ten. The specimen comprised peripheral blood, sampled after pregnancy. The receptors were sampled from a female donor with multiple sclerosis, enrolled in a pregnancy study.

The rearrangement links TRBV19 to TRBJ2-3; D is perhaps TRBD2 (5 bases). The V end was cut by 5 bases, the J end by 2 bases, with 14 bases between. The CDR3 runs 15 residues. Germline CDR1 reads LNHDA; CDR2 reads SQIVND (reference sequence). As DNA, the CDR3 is TGTGCCAGTAGTTCCGACCGGGATTCCACAGATACGCAGTATTTT. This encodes CASSSDRDSTDTQYF.

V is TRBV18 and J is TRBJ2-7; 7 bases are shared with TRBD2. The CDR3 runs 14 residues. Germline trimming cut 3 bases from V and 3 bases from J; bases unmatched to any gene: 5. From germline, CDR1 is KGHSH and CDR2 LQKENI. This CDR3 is CASSPSGLVYEQYF. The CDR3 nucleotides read TGTGCCAGCTCACCGTCAGGACTAGTCTACGAGCAGTACTTC.

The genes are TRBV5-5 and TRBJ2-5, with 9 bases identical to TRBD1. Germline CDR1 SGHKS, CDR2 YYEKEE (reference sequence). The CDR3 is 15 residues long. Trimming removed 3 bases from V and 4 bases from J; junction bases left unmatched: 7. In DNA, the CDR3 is TGTGCCAGCAGCTGGGGGACAGGGCGACTAGAGACCCAGTACTTC. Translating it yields CASSWGTGRLETQYF.

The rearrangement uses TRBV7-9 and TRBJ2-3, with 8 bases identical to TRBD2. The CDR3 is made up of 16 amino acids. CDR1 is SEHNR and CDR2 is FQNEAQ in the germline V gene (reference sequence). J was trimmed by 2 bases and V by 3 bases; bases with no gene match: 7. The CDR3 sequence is CASSFNLAGTTDTQYF. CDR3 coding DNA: TGTGCCAGCAGCTTCAATCTAGCGGGTACCACAGATACGCAGTATTTT.

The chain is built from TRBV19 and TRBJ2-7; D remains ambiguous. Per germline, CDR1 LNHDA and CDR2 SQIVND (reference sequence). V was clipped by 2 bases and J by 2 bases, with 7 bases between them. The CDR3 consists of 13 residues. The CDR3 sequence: CASSISATYEQYF. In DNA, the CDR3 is TGTGCCAGTAGTATATCAGCGACCTACGAGCAGTACTTC. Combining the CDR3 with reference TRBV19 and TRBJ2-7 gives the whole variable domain DGGITQSPKYLFRKEGQNVTLSCEQNLNHDAMYWYRQDPGQGLRLIYYSQIVNDFQKGDIAEGYSVSREKKESFPLTVTSAQKNPTAFYLCASSISATYEQYFGPGTRLTVT.

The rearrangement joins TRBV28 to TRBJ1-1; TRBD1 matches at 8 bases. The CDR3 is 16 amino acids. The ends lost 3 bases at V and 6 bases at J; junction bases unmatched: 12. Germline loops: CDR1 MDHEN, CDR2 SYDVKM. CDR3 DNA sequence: TGTGCCAGCAGTTTCCCCGGCAGGGGGCCCCAGTCTGAAGCTTTCTTT. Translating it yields CASSFPGRGPQSEAFF.

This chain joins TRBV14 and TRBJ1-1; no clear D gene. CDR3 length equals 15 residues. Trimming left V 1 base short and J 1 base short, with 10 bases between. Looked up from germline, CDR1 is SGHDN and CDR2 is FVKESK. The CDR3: CASSQGYGKNTEAFF. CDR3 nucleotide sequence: TGTGCCAGCAGCCAAGGTTACGGTAAGAACACTGAAGCTTTCTTT.

CDR3 region: CASSLGPVGNTIYF. The CDR3 region has the DNA TGTGCCAGCAGCTTAGGGCCAGTAGGAAACACCATATATTTT. The J gene is TRBJ1-3, the V gene TRBV7-9; D is undetermined. This CDR3 has 14 residues. CDR1 is SEHNR and CDR2 is FQNEAQ in the germline V gene (reference sequence). V lost 1 base, J lost 4 bases, and 8 bases lay in between. Using reference TRBV7-9 and TRBJ1-3 for the parts outside the CDR3, the full variable domain is DTGVSQNPRHKITKRGQNVTFRCDPISEHNRLYWYRQTLGQGPEFLTYFQNEAQLEKSRLLSDRFSAERPKGSFSTLEIQRTEQGDSAMYLCASSLGPVGNTIYFGEGSWLTVV.

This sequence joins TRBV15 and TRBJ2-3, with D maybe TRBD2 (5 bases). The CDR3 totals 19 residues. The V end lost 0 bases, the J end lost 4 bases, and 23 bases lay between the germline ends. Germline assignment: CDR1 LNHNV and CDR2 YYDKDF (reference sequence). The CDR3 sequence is CATSRDFRRSSAGSDTQYF. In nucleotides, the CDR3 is TGTGCCACCAGCAGAGATTTCCGGCGGAGTAGCGCCGGCTCAGATACGCAGTATTTT.

The CDR3 loop reads CASSFRVNQPQHF. CDR3 bases: TGTGCCAGCAGCTTCCGCGTCAATCAGCCCCAGCATTTT. V usage is TRBV7-2 and J usage is TRBJ1-5, with D unclear. Germline CDR1 and CDR2: SGHTA and FQGNSA. Trimming took 3 bases from V and 3 from J, leaving 6 bases between them. This CDR3 is 13 amino acids long.

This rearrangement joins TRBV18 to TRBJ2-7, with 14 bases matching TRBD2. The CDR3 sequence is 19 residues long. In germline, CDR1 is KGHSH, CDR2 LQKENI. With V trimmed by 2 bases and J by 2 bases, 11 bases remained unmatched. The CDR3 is CASSPLQGGLAGGTYEQYF. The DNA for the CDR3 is TGTGCCAGCTCACCATTACAGGGTGGACTAGCGGGAGGCACCTACGAGCAGTACTTC.

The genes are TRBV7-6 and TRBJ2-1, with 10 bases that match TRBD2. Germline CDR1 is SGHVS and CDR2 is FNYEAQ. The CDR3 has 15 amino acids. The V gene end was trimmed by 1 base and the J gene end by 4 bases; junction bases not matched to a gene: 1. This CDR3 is CASSLGTSGYNEQFF. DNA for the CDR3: TGTGCCAGCAGCTTAGGGACTAGCGGATACAATGAGCAGTTCTTC.